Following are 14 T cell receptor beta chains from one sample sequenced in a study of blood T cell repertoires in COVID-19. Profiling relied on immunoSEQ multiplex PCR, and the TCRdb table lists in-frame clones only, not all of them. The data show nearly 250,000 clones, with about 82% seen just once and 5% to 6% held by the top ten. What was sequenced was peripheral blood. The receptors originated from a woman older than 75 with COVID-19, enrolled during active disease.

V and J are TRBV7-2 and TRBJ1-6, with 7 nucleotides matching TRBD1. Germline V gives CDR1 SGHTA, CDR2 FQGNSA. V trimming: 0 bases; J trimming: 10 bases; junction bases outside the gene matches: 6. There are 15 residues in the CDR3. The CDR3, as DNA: TGTGCCAGCAGCTTAGCGGGTCAGGGGGTCTCACCCCTCCACTTT. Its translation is CASSLAGQGVSPLHF.

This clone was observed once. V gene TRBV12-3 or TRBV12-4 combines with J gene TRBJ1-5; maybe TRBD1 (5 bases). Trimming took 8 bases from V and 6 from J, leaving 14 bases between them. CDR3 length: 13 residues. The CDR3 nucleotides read TGTGCCAGCTGCGCGGGGGGAAGTCAGCCCCAGCATTTT. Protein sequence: CASCAGGSQPQHF.

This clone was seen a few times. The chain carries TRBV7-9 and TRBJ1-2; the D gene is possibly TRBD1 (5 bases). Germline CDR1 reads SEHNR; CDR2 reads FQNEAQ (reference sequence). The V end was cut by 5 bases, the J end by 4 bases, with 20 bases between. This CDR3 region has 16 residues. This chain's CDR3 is CASSKSQGLSSYGYTF. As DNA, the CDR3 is TGTGCCAGCAGCAAAAGCCAGGGACTTTCGAGCTATGGCTACACCTTC.

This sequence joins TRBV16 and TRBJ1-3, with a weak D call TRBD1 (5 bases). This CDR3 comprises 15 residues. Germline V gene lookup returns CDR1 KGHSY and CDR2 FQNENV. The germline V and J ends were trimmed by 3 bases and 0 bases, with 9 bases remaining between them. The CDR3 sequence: CASSQFGGSGNTIYF. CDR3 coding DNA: TGTGCCAGCAGCCAGTTCGGGGGCTCTGGAAACACCATATATTTT.

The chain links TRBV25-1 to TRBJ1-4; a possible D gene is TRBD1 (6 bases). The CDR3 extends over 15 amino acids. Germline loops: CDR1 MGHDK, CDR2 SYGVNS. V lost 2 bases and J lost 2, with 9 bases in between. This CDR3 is CASSETGLTNEKLFF. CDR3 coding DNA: TGTGCCAGCAGTGAAACAGGGCTCACTAATGAAAAACTGTTTTTT.

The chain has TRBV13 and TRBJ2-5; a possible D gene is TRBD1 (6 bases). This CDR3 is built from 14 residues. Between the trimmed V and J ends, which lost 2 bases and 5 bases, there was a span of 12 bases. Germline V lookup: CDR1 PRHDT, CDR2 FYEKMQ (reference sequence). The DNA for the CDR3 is TGTGCCAGCAGCTTAAGCAGGGGCATGGAGACCCAGTACTTC. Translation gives CASSLSRGMETQYF.

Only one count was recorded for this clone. The DNA for the CDR3 is TGTGCCAGCAGCCGAGTTCGGGGTCAAGGCGCTGAAGCTTTCTTT. It specifies CASSRVRGQGAEAFF. The V gene is TRBV28, the J gene TRBJ1-1; D is unresolved. V was trimmed by 6 bases and J by 6 bases, leaving 20 bases between them. Germline CDR1 is MDHEN and CDR2 is SYDVKM. This CDR3 spans 15 amino acids.

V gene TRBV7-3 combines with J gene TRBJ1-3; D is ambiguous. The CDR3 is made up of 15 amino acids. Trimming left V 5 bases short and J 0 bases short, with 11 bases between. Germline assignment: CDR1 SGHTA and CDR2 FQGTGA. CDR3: CASSQSGYSGNTIYF. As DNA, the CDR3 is TGTGCCAGCAGCCAGAGCGGGTACTCTGGAAACACCATATATTTT.

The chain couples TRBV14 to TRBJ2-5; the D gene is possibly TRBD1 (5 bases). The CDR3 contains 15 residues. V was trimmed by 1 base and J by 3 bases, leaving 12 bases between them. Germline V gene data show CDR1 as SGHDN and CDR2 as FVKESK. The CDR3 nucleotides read TGTGCCAGCAGCCAAGGGATGTCAGGGAAAGAGACCCAGTACTTC. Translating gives CASSQGMSGKETQYF.

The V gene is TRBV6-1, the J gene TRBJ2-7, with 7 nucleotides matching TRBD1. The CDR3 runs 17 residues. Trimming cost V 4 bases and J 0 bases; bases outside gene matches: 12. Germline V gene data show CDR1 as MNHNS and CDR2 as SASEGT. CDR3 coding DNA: TGTGCCAGCAGTGTGGTGTACAGGGGCGATGGCTCCTACGAGCAGTACTTC. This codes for CASSVVYRGDGSYEQYF.

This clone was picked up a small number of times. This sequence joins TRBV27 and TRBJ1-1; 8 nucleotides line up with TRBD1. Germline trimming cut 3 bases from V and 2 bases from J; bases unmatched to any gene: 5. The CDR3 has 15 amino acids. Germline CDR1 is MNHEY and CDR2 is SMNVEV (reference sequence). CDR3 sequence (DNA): TGTGCCAGCAGTTTCAGGGGGCAGATTAACACTGAAGCTTTCTTT. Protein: CASSFRGQINTEAFF.

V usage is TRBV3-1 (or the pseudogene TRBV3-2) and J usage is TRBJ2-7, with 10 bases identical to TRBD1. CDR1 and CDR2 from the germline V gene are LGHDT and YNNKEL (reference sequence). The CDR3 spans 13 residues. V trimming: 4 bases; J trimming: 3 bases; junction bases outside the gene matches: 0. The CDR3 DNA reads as TGTGCCAGCAGCCGGACAGGGGGCTACGAGCAGTACTTC. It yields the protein CASSRTGGYEQYF.

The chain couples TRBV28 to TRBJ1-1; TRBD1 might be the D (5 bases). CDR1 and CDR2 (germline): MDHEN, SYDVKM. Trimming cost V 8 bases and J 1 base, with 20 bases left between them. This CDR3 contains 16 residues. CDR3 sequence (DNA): TGTGCCAGCTGCTTGGGGGGAACAAAAAAGAACACTGAAGCTTTCTTT. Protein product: CASCLGGTKKNTEAFF.

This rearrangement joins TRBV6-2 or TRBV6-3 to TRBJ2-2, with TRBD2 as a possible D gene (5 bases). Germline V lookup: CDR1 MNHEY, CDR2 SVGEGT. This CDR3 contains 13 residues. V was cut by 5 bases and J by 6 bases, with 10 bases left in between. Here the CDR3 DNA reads TGTGCCAGCAGTACGATGCGGGCCGGGGAGCTGTTTTTT. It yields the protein CASSTMRAGELFF.